The 5 T cell receptor beta chains presented below share a single source sample, sequenced in a study of T cells expressing NK-cell markers. TCRdb reanalyzed the 5' RACE reads, giving one entry per CDR3 protein sequence and no DNA. The sample table includes some 450,000 distinct CDR3 sequences. The sequencing input was blood T cells: a sorted CD56 or NKG2C T cell subset, CD4+ or CD8+ T cells, or bulk PBMC T cells (not recorded which). The receptor set was obtained from a woman between 18 and 69 years old in good health.

This chain links TRBV6-5 with TRBJ1-1. Per the germline V gene, CDR1 is MNHEY and CDR2 is SVGAGI. CDR3 length: 18 amino acids. This chain's CDR3 is CASSYSMGGSLRDTEAFF.

The gene calls are TRBV5-1 and TRBJ2-3; the TCRdb call, TRBD2, lacks DNA for checking. From germline, CDR1 is SGHRS and CDR2 YFSETQ. The CDR3 loop spans 15 amino acids. This CDR3 is CASSAYRDGTDTQYF.

This chain joins TRBV29-1 and TRBJ2-5; the D call of TRBD2 rests on TCRdb alone, since no DNA is present to check it. The germline CDR1 and CDR2 sequences are SQVTM and ANQGSEA. CDR3 length equals 19 residues. CDR3: CSVEIGAWSLAGNQETQYF.

The rearrangement joins TRBV5-4 to TRBJ2-1. Germline assignment: CDR1 SGHNT and CDR2 YYREEE (reference sequence). The CDR3 extends over 11 amino acids. CDR3 region: CASSSQLEQFF.

The chain uses TRBV12-3 or TRBV12-4 and TRBJ2-3; TCRdb names TRBD2, which stays unverified in the absence of DNA. The CDR3 length is 12 residues. The CDR3: CASTPNRDTQYF.